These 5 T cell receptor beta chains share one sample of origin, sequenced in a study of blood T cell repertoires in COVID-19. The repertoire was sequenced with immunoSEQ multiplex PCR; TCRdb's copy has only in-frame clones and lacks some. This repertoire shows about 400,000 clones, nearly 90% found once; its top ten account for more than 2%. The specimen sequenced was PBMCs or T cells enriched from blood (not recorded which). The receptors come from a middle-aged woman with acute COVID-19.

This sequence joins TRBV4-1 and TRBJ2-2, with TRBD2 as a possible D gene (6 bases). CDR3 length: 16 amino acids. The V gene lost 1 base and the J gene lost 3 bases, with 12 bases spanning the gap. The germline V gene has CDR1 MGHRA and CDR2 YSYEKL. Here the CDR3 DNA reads TGCGCCAGCAGCCAAGCTTCGGGACTCGACACCGGGGAGCTGTTTTTT. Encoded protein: CASSQASGLDTGELFF.

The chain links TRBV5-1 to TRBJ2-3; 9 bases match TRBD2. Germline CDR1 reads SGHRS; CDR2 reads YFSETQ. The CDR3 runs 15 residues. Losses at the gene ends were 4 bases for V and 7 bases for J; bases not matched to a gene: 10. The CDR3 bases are TGCGCCAGCAGCCTCACGGGACTAGCCCCGAATACGCAGTATTTT. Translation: CASSLTGLAPNTQYF.

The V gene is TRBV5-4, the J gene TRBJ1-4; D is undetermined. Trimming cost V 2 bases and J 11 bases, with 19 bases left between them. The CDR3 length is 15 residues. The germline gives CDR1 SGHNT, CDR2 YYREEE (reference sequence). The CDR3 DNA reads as TGTGCCAGCAGCTTTCGAGGAGGGAAAAAGGAGAAACTGTTTTTT. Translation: CASSFRGGKKEKLFF.

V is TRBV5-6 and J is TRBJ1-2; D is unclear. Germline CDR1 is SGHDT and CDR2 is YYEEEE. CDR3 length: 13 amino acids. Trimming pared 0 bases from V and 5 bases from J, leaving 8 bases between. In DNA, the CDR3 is TGTGCCAGCAGCTTGGGGGCTGGGTATGGCTACACCTTC. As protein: CASSLGAGYGYTF. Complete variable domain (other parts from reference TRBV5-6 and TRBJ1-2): DAGVTQSPTHLIKTRGQQVTLRCSPKSGHDTVSWYQQALGQGPQFIFQYYEEEERQRGNFPDRFSGHQFPNYSSELNVNALLLGDSALYLCASSLGAGYGYTFGSGTRLTVV.

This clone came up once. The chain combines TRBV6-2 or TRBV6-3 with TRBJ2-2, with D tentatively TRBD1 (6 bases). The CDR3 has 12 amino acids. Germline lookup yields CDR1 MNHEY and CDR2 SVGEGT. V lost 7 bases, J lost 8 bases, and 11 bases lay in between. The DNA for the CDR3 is TGTGCCAGCACCCCCGGGACAGGGGAGCTGTTTTTT. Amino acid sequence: CASTPGTGELFF.